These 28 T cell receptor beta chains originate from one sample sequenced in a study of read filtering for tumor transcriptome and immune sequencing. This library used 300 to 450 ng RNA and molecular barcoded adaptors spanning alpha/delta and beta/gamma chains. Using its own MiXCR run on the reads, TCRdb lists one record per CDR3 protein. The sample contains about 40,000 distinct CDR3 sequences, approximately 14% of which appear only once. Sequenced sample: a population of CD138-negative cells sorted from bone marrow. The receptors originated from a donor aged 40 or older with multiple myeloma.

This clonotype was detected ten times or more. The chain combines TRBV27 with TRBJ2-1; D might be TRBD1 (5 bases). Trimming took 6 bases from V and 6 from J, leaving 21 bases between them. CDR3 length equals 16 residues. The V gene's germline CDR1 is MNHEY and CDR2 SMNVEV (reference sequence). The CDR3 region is CASSPSRQGLFNEQFF. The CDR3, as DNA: TGTGCCAGCAGCCCGTCGAGGCAGGGCTTGTTCAATGAGCAGTTCTTC.

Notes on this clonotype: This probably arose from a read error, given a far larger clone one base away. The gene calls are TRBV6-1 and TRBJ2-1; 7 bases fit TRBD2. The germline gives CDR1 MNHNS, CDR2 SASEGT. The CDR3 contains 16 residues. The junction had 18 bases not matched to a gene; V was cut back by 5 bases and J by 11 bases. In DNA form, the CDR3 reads TGTGCCAGCAGTCTCTATGATGGACTAGGGTTAAATAAGCAGTTCTTC. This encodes CASSLYDGLGLNKQFF.

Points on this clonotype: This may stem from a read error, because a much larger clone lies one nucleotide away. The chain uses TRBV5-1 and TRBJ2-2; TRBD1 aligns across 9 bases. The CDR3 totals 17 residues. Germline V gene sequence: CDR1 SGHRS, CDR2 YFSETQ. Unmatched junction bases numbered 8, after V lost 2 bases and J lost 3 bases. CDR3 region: CASSFGDRAEDTGELFF. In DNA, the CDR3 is TGCGCCAGCAGCTTTGGGGACAGGGCGGAGGACACCGGGGAGCTGTTTTTT.

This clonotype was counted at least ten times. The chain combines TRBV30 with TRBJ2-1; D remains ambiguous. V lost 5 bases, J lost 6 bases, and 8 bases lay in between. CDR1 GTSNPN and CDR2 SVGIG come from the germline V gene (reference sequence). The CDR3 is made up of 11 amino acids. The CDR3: CAWAASNEQFF. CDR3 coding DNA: TGTGCCTGGGCCGCAAGCAATGAGCAGTTCTTC.

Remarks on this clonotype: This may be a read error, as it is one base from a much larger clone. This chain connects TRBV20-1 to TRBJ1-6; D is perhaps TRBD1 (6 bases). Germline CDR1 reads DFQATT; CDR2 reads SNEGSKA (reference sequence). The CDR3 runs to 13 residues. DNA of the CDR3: TGCAGTGCAAGAGGGGGGACGGGTTCACCCCTCTACTTT. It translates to CSARGGTGSPLYF.

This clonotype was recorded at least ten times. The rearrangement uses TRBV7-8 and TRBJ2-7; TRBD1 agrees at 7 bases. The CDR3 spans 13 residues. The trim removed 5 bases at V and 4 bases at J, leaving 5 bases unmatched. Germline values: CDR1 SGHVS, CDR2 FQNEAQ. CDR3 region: CASSKDRDYEQYF. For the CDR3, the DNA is TGTGCCAGCAGCAAAGACAGGGATTACGAGCAGTACTTC.

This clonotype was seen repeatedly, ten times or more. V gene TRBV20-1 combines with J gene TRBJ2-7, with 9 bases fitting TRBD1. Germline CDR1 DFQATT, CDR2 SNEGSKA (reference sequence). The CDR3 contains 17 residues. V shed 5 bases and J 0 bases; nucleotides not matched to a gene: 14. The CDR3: CSAPGQGRTTSSYEQYF. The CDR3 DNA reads TGCAGTGCTCCGGGACAGGGTAGGACCACGAGCTCCTACGAGCAGTACTTC.

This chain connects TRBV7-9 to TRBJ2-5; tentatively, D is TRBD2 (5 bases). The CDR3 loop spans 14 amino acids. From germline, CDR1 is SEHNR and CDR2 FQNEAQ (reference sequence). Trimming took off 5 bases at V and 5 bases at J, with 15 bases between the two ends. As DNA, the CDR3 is TGTGCCAGCAGCCGGACGCTAGCTGGCGAGACCCAGTACTTC. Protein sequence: CASSRTLAGETQYF.

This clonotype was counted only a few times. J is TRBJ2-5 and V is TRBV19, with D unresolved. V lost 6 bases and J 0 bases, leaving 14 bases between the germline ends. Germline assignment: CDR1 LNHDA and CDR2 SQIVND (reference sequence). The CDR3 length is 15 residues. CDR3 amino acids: CASSASAVNQETQYF. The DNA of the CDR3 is TGTGCCAGTAGCGCATCCGCGGTAAACCAAGAGACCCAGTACTTC. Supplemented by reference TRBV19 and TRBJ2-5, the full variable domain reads DGGITQSPKYLFRKEGQNVTLSCEQNLNHDAMYWYRQDPGQGLRLIYYSQIVNDFQKGDIAEGYSVSREKKESFPLTVTSAQKNPTAFYLCASSASAVNQETQYFGPGTRLLVL.

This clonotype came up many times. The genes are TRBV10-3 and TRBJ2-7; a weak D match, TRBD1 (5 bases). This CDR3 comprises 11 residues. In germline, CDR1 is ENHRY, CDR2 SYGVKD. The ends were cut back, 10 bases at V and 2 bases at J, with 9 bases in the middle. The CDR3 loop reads CATRQTYEQYF. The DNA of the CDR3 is TGTGCCACCCGACAGACCTACGAGCAGTACTTC.

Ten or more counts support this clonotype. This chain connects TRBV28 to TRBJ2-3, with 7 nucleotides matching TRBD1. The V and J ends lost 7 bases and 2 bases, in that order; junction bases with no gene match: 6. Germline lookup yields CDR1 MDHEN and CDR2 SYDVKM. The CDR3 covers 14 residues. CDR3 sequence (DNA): TGTGCCAGCAACCCAGACAGGGTCACAGATACGCAGTATTTT. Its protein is CASNPDRVTDTQYF.

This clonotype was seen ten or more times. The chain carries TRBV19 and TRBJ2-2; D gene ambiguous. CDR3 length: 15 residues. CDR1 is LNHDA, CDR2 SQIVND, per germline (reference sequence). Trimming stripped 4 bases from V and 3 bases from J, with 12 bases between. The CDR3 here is CASSTENRYTGELFF. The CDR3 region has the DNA TGTGCCAGTAGTACCGAGAATCGTTACACCGGGGAGCTGTTTTTT. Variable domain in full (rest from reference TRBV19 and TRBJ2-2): DGGITQSPKYLFRKEGQNVTLSCEQNLNHDAMYWYRQDPGQGLRLIYYSQIVNDFQKGDIAEGYSVSREKKESFPLTVTSAQKNPTAFYLCASSTENRYTGELFFGEGSRLTVL.

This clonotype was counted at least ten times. The CDR3 reads CASSLGTVEQYF. The CDR3 DNA follows: TGTGCCAGCAGCCTCGGGACAGTCGAGCAGTACTTC. The chain joins TRBV3-1 to TRBJ2-7; 7 positions match TRBD1. Germline values: CDR1 LGHDT, CDR2 YNNKEL (reference sequence). This CDR3 spans 12 amino acids. J gave up 6 bases and V 4 bases, and 3 bases lay outside the gene matches.

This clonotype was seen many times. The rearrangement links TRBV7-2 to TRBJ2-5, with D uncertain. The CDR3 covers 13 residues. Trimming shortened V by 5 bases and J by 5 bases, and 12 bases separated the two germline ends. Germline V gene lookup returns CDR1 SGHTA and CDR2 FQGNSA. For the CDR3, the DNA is TGTGCCAGCAGCACCGGACCCTCGGAGACCCAGTACTTC. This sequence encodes CASSTGPSETQYF.

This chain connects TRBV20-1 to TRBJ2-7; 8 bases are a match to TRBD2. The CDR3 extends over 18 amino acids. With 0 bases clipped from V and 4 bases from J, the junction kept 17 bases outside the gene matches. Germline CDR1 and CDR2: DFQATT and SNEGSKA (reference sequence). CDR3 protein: CSARDPGQRESRRYEQYF. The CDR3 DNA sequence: TGCAGTGCTAGAGATCCCGGCCAGCGGGAGAGTCGGAGGTACGAGCAGTACTTC.

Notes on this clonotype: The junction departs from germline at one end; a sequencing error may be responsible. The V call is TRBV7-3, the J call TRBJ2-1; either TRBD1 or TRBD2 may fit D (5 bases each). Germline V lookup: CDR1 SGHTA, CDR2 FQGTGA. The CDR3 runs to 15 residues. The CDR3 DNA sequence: TGTGCCTGCAGCTTGGGGGACGGGGCCTACAATGAGCAGTTCTTC. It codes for CACSLGDGAYNEQFF.

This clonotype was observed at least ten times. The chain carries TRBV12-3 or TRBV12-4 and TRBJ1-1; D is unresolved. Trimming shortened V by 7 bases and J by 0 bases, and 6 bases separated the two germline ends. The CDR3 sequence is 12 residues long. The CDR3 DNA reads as TGTGCCAGCACCGCGGTGAACACTGAAGCTTTCTTT. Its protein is CASTAVNTEAFF.

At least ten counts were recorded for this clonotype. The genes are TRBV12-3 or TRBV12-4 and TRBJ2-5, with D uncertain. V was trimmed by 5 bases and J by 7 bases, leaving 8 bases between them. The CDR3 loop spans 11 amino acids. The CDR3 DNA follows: TGTGCCAGCAGTAGCTCCCCGACCCAGTACTTC. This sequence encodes CASSSSPTQYF.

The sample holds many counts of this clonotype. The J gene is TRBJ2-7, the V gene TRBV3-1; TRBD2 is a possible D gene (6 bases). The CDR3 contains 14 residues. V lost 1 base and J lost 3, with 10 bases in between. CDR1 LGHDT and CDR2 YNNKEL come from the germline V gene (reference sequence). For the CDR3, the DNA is TGTGCCAGCAGCCAAGCGGGAGCGGTCTACGAGCAGTACTTC. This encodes CASSQAGAVYEQYF.

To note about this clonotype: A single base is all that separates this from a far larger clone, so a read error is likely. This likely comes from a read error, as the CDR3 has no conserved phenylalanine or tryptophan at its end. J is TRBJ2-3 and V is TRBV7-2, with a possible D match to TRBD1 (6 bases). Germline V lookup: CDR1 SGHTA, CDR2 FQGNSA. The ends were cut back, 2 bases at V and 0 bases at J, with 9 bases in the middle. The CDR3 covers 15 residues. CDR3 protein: CASSLQGLSTDTQYC. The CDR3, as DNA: TGTGCCAGCAGCTTACAGGGGCTAAGCACAGATACGCAGTATTGT.

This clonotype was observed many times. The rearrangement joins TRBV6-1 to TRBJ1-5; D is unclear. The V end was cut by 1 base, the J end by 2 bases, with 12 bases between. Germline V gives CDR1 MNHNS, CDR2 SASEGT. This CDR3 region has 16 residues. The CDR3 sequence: CASSEGMGRGNQPQHF. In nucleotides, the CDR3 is TGTGCCAGCAGTGAAGGGATGGGAAGGGGCAATCAGCCCCAGCATTTT.

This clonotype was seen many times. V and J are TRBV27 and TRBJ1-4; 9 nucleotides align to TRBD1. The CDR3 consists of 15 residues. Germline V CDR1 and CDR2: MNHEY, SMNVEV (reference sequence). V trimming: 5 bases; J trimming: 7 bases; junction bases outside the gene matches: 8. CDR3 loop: CASSPTTGGREKLFF. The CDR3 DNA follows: TGTGCCAGCAGTCCGACGACAGGGGGACGTGAAAAACTGTTTTTT.

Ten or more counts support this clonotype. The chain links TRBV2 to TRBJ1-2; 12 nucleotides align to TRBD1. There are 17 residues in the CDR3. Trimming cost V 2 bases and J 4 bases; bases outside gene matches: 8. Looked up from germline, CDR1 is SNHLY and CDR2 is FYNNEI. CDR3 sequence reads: CASSESGQGALSYGYTF. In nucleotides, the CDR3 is TGTGCCAGCAGTGAATCGGGACAGGGGGCACTTAGCTATGGCTACACCTTC.

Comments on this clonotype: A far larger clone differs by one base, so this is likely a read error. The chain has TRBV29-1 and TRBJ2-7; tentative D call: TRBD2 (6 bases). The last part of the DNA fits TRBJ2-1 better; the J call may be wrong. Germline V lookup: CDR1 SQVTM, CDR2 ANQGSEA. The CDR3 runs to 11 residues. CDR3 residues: CGARLVGEQFF. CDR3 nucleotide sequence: TGCGGCGCCCGACTAGTTGGTGAGCAGTTCTTC.

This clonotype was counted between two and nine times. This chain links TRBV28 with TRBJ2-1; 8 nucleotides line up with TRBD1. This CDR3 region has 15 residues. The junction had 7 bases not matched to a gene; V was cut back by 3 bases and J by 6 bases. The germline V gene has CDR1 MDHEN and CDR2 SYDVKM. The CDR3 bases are TGTGCCAGCAGTTTTTATGGAACAGGGGGCAATGAGCAGTTCTTC. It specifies CASSFYGTGGNEQFF.

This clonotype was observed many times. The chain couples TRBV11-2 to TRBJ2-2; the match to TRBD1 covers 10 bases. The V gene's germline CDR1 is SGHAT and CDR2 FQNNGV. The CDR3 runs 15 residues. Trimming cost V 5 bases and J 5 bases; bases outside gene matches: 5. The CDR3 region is CASSPDRGRTGELFF. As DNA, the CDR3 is TGTGCCAGCAGCCCTGACAGGGGGCGGACCGGGGAGCTGTTTTTT.

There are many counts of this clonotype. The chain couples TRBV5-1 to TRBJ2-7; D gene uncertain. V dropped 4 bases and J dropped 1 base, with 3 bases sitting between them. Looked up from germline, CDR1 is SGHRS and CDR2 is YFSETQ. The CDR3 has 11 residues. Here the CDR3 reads CASSESYEQYF. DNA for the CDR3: TGCGCCAGCAGCGAGTCCTACGAGCAGTACTTC.

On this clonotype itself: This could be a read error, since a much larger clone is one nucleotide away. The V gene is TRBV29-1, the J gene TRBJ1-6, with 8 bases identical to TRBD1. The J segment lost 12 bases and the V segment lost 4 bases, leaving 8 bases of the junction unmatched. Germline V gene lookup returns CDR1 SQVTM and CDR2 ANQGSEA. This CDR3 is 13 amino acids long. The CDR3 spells CSVGAGGDLPLHF. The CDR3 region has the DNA TGCAGCGTTGGGGCAGGGGGCGATTTACCCCTCCACTTT. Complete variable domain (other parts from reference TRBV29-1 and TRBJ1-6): SAVISQKPSRDICQRGTSLTIQCQVDSQVTMMFWYRQQPGQSLTLIATANQGSEATYESGFVIDKFPISRPNLTFSTLTVSNMSPEDSSIYLCSVGAGGDLPLHFGNGTRLTVT.